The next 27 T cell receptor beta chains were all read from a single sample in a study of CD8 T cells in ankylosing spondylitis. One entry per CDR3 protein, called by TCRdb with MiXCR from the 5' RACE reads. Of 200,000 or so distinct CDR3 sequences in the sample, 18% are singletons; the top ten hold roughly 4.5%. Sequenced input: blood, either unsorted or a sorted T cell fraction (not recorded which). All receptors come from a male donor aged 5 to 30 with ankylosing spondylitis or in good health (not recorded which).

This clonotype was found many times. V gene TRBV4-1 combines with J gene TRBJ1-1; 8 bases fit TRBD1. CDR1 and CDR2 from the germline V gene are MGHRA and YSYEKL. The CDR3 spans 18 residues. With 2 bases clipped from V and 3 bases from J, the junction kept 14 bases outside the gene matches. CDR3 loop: CASSQSAAGGFLDTEAFF. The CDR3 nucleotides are TGCGCCAGCAGCCAATCGGCGGCAGGGGGCTTTTTGGACACTGAAGCTTTCTTT.

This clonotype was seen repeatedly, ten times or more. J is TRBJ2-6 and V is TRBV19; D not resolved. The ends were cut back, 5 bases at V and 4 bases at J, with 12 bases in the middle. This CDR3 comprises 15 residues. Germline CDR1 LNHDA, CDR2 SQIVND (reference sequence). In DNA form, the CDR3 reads TGTGCCAGTAGTCCTAGTACGGCAGGGGCCAACGTCCTGACTTTC. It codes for CASSPSTAGANVLTF.

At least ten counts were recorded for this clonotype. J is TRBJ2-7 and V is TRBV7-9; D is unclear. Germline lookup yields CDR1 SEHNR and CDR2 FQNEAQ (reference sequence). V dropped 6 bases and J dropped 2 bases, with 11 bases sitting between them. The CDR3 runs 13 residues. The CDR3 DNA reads TGTGCCAGCAGAAGCGACACGACCTACGAGCAGTACTTC. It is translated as CASRSDTTYEQYF.

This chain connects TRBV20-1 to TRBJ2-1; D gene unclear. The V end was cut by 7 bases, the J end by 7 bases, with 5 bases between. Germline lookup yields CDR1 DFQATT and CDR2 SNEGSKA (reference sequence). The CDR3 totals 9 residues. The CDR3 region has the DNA TGCAGTGATGTTAATGAGCAGTTCTTC. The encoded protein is CSDVNEQFF.

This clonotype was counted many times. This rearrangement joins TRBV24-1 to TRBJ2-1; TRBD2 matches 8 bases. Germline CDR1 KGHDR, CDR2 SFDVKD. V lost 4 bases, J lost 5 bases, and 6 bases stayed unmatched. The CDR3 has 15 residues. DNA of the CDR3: TGTGCCACCAGTGACCCGGGACTAGTAGACAATGAGCAGTTCTTC. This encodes CATSDPGLVDNEQFF.

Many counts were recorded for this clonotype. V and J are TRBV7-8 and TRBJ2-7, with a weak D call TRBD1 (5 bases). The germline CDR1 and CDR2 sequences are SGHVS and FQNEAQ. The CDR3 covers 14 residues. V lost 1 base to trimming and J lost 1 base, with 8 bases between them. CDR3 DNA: TGTGCCAGCAGCTTAGACCCAGGGTCCTACGAGCAGTACTTC. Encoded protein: CASSLDPGSYEQYF.

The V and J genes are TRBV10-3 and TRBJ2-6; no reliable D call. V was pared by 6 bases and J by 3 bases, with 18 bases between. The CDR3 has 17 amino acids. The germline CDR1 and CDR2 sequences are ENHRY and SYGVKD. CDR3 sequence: CAIRGRSEPDGANVLTF. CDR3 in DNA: TGTGCCATCAGAGGGCGGTCGGAGCCGGATGGGGCCAACGTCCTGACTTTC.

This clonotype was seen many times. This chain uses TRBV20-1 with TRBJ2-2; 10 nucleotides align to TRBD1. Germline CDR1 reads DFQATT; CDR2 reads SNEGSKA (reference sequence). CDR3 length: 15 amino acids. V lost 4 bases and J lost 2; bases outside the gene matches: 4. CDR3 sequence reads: CSATRTGGNTGELFF. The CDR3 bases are TGCAGTGCTACGAGGACAGGGGGAAACACCGGGGAGCTGTTTTTT.

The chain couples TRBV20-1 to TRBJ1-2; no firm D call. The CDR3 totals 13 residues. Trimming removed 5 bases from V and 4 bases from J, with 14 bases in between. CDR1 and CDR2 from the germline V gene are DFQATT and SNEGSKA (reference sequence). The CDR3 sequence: CSALLSVGYGYTF. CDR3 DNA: TGCAGTGCTCTACTCTCGGTCGGCTATGGCTACACCTTC.

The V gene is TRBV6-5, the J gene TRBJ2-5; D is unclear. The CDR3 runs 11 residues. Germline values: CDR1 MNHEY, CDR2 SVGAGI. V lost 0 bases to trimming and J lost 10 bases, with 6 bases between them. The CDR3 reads CASSYSGFQYF. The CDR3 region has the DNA TGTGCCAGCAGTTACTCGGGGTTCCAGTACTTC.

CDR3 DNA sequence: TGTGCCAGCAGCTTGACTCATCAAGAGACCCAGTACTTC. Translation: CASSLTHQETQYF. This chain uses TRBV7-7 with TRBJ2-5; D is unresolved. CDR1 SSHAT and CDR2 FNYEAQ come from the germline V gene (reference sequence). There are 13 residues in the CDR3. V was cut by 3 bases and J by 2 bases, with 7 bases left in between.

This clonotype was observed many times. DNA of the CDR3: TGTGCCAGCAGCGTTATTTACACCGGGGAGCTGTTTTTT. Translating gives CASSVIYTGELFF. The chain combines TRBV11-2 with TRBJ2-2; D unclear. The CDR3 runs to 13 residues. The germline V gene encodes CDR1 SGHAT and CDR2 FQNNGV. V was cut by 5 bases and J by 3 bases, with 7 bases left in between.

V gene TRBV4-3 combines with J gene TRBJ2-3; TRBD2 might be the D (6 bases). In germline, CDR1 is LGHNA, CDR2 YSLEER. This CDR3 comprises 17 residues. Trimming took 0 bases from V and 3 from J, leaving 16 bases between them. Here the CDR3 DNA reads TGCGCCAGCAGCCAAGATGCGGCGGGATGGGGAACAGATACGCAGTATTTT. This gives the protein CASSQDAAGWGTDTQYF.

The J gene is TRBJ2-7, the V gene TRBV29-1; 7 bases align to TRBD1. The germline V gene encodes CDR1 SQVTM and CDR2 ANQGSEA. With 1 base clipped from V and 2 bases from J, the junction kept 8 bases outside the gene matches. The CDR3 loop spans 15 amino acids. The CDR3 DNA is TGCAGCGTTGAAGGTCCTAGGGACAGAGCCTACGAGCAGTACTTC. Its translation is CSVEGPRDRAYEQYF.

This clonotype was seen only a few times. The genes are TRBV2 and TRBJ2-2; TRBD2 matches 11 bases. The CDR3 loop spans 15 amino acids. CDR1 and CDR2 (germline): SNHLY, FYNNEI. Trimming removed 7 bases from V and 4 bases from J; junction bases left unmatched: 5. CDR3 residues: CASNTGLAATGELFF. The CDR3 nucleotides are TGTGCCAGCAATACGGGACTAGCGGCCACCGGGGAGCTGTTTTTT.

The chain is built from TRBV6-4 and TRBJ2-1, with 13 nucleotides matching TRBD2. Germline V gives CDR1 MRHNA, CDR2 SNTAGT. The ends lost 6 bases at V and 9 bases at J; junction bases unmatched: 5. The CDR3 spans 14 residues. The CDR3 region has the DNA TGTGCCAGCAGCGGACTAGCGGGAGACAGTGAGCAGTTCTTC. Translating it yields CASSGLAGDSEQFF.

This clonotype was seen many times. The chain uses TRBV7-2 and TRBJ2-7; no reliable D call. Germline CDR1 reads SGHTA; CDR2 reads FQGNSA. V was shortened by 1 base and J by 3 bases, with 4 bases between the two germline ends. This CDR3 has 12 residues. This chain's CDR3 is CASSLVFYEQYF. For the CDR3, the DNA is TGTGCCAGCAGCTTAGTCTTCTACGAGCAGTACTTC.

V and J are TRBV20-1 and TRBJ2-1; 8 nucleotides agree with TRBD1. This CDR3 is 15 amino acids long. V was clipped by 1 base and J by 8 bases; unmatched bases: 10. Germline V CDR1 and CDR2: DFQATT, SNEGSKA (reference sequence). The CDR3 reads CSARALGQGPHEQFF. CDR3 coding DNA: TGCAGTGCTAGAGCCTTAGGACAGGGCCCCCATGAGCAGTTCTTC.

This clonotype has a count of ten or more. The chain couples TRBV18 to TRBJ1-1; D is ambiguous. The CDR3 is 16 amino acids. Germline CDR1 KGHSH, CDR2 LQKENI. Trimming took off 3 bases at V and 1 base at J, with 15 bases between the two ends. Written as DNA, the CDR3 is TGTGCCAGCTCACCCAACAGTAGGACCTCGAACACTGAAGCTTTCTTT. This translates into CASSPNSRTSNTEAFF.

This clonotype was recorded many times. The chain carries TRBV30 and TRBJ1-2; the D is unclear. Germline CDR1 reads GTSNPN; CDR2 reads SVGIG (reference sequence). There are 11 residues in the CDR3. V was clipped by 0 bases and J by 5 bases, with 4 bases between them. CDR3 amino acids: CAWSVPYGYTF. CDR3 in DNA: TGTGCCTGGAGTGTACCGTATGGCTACACCTTC.

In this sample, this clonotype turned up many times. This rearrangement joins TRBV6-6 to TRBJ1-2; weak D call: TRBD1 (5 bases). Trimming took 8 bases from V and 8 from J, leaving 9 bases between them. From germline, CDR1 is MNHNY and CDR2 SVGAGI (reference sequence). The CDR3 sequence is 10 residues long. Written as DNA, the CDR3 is TGTGCCAGCGGGGGTGGGGGCTACACCTTC. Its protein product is CASGGGGYTF.

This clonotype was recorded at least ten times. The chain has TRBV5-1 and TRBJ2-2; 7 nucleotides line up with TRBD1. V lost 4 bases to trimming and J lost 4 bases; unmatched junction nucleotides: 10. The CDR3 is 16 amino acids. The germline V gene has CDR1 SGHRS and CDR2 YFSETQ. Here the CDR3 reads CASSLRTGKITGELFF. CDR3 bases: TGCGCCAGCAGCCTAAGGACAGGAAAAATCACCGGGGAGCTGTTTTTT.

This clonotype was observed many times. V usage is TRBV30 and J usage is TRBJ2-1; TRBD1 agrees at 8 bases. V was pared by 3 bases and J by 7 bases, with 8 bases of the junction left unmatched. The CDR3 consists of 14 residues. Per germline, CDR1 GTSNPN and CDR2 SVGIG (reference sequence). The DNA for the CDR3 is TGTGCCTGGAGCCCCGGACAGGGTTGGAATGAGCAGTTCTTC. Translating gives CAWSPGQGWNEQFF.

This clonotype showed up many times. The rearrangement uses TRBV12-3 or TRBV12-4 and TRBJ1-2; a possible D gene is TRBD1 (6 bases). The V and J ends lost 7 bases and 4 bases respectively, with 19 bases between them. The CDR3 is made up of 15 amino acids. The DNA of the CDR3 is TGTGCCAGCACCCCCTGGGGACACCCGGGCTATGGCTACACCTTC. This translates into CASTPWGHPGYGYTF.

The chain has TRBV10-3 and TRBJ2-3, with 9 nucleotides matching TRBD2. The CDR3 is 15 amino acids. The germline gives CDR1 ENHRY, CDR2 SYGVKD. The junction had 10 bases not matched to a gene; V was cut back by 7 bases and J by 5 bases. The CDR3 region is CAIKGSSGTKDTQYF. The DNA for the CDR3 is TGTGCCATCAAAGGGTCTAGCGGGACGAAAGATACGCAGTATTTT.

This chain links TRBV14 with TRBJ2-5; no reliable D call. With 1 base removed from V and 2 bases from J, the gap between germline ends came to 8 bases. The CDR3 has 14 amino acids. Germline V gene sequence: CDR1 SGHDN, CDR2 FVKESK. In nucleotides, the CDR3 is TGTGCCAGCAGCCAAGGGGGTTATCAAGAGACCCAGTACTTC. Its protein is CASSQGGYQETQYF.

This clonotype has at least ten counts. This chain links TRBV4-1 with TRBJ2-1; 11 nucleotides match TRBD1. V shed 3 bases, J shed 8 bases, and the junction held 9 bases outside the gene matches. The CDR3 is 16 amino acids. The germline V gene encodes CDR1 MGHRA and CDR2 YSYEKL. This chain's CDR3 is CASSQDRGQGAYEQFF. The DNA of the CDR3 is TGCGCCAGCAGCCAGGATAGAGGACAGGGGGCCTATGAGCAGTTCTTC.